The 4 T cell receptor beta chains given below trace back to one sample, sequenced in a study of blood T cell repertoires in COVID-19. The assay was immunoSEQ multiplex PCR, and TCRdb's table has in-frame clones only and misses some. Of 280,000 or so clones listed, around 85% are singletons. Sequencing was done on a sample of PBMCs or T cells enriched from blood (not recorded which). The receptors originated from a woman in her forties or fifties who had recovered from COVID-19.

This clone was observed a few times. This chain links TRBV11-3 with TRBJ2-7; 7 bases are shared with TRBD2. Trimming took 1 base from V and 6 from J; bases not matched to a gene: 3. This CDR3 comprises 13 residues. Germline V gene lookup returns CDR1 SGHNT and CDR2 YENEEA. The CDR3 DNA is TGTGCCAGCAGCTTAGGGGAGGGTCGCGAGCAGTACTTC. Translating gives CASSLGEGREQYF.

There are a few counts of this clone. V gene TRBV4-1 combines with J gene TRBJ2-1, with 8 nucleotides matching TRBD1. From germline, CDR1 is MGHRA and CDR2 YSYEKL. The CDR3 contains 17 residues. The V gene end was trimmed by 5 bases and the J gene end by 4 bases; junction bases not matched to a gene: 13. The CDR3 loop reads CASSTPGRDRQYNEQFF. DNA of the CDR3: TGCGCCAGCAGCACTCCTGGGCGGGACAGGCAATACAATGAGCAGTTCTTC.

The rearrangement joins TRBV5-6 to TRBJ1-2, with 7 nucleotides matching TRBD1. There are 17 residues in the CDR3. Germline V gene data show CDR1 as SGHDT and CDR2 as YYEEEE. V trimming: 0 bases; J trimming: 4 bases; junction bases outside the gene matches: 12. CDR3 bases: TGTGCCAGCAGCTTGGACGGGACAGCCTCTGGAGGCTATGGCTACACCTTC. Encoded protein: CASSLDGTASGGYGYTF.

This chain connects TRBV3-1 (or the pseudogene TRBV3-2) to TRBJ2-7; no reliable D call. Germline loops: CDR1 LGHDT, CDR2 YNNKEL (reference sequence). V was clipped by 0 bases and J by 0 bases, with 9 bases between them. The CDR3 has 15 residues. The CDR3 DNA reads as TGTGCCAGCAGCCAAGATCGCCGGAGCTCCTACGAGCAGTACTTC. Its translation is CASSQDRRSSYEQYF.